Listed below are T cell receptor beta chains from one sample, sequenced in a study of T cells in Graves' hyperthyroidism and ophthalmopathy. TCRdb fed the multiplex PCR reads into MiXCR, producing one record per CDR3 protein. The profile shows about 300,000 distinct CDR3 sequences, approximately 19% of them singletons. The specimen sequenced was blood. All receptors derive from a man aged 45-65 years with Graves' ophthalmopathy. The conserved cysteine and the conserved F or W are not part of the CDR3 here.

>TRBV24-1|TRBJ2-5
ATSDSASGWETQY
>TRBV10-3|TRBJ2-7
ATRTTGSSYEQY
>TRBV10-3|TRBJ2-7
AISSGLDSVEQY
>TRBV19|TRBJ2-5
ASGQAETQY
>TRBV20-1|TRBJ2-1
SARDRGLNEQF
>TRBV28|TRBJ1-1
ASRPRPGRVNTEAF
>TRBV18|TRBJ2-5
ASSLRQKETQY
>TRBV7-9|TRBJ1-2
ASSLTQGVVDYGYT
>TRBV15|TRBJ1-2
ATSRSAEANYGYT
>TRBV12-3/TRBV12-4|TRBJ2-7
ASSFGGASYEQY
>TRBV6-2/TRBV6-3|TRBJ1-2
ASSPSGVYGYT
>TRBV27|TRBJ2-7
ASSLGMSSYEQY
>TRBV30|TRBJ1-1
AWSRDTYTEAF
>TRBV3-1|TRBJ1-6
ASSQDLGGSLH
>TRBV28|TRBJ2-7
ASSLSLGGYYEQY
>TRBV7-3|TRBJ2-3
ASSSLGRPTDTQY
>TRBV28|TRBJ2-7
ASSLSPDRGDEQY
>TRBV13|TRBJ2-3
ASSLDGDSGRDTQY
>TRBV3-1|TRBJ2-2
ASSQGGTFTGELF
>TRBV3-1|TRBJ1-1
ASSQEEPAAF
>TRBV3-1|TRBJ1-2
ASSPLFSRGRNFYGYT
>TRBV4-2|TRBJ1-3
ASSQTTGPGNTIY
>TRBV19|TRBJ2-7
ASSIGEGGGYEQY
>TRBV11-1|TRBJ1-1
ASSPNSGRTNTEAF
>TRBV6-1|TRBJ1-5
ASSEWGRNQLQH
>TRBV5-1|TRBJ1-1
ASSLGGRTGGMNTEAF
>TRBV28|TRBJ2-3
ASSLPSSLTDTQY
>TRBV10-2|TRBJ1-1
ASSDRQGALNTEAF
>TRBV20-1|TRBJ1-3
SAAGGLWNTIY
>TRBV10-3|TRBJ1-2
AISESENYGYT
>TRBV7-9|TRBJ2-5
ASSLARETQY
>TRBV18|TRBJ2-7
ASSPENGVAGYEQY
>TRBV3-1|TRBJ1-1
ASSQGSTEAF
>TRBV7-3|TRBJ2-2
ASRPRLNTGELF
>TRBV30|TRBJ1-2
AWSLGTTNGYT
>TRBV13|TRBJ2-1
ASSSSRGNEQF
>TRBV10-3|TRBJ1-6
AIRDTNNSPLH
>TRBV19|TRBJ2-7
ASSIGAVGYEQY
>TRBV4-1|TRBJ2-1
ASSQDFLGVGDNEQF
>TRBV3-1|TRBJ2-2
ASRSTGGAVAGELF
>TRBV20-1|TRBJ2-1
SASHVLAATYNEQF
>TRBV6-2/TRBV6-3|TRBJ2-1
ASSYSTGTGDNEQF
>TRBV4-1|TRBJ2-3
ASSQVNLVYTDTQY
>TRBV20-1|TRBJ2-1
SAFPGLAGGEQF
>TRBV27|TRBJ2-5
ASSHYPGTSGRETQY
>TRBV29-1|TRBJ1-2
SVEKGGYGYT
>TRBV4-2|TRBJ2-7
ASSQEAGSYEQY
>TRBV2|TRBJ1-1
ASSEARGPNTEAF
>TRBV7-8|TRBJ2-1
ASSLVGTMGLAGGPNEQF
>TRBV20-1|TRBJ2-3
SASPGLAVTDTQY
>TRBV28|TRBJ2-1
ASSLWDNNEQF
>TRBV9|TRBJ1-3
ASSVDGQNSGNTIY
>TRBV4-2|TRBJ1-1
ASIKKGGGSYTEAF
>TRBV10-3|TRBJ2-7
AITSGLAGAYEQY